The present T cell receptor (beta chain) was sequenced within a study of blood T cell repertoires in COVID-19 (dated by TCRdb to the early 2020s). With respect to the entire study: Samples from collaborators originated in the United States, Italy and Spain and spanned both the acute and convalescent phases of COVID-19. The material from the prospective study consisted of cDNA or gDNA derived from T cells, B-cell-depleted T cells, or PBMCs. Subjects who had been exposed to COVID-19, were actively infected with it, or had recovered from it provided the deeply sampled blood TCRbeta repertoires that made up the dataset. The repertoires were released in a freely available public database intended as a resource for research on the immune response to SARS-CoV-2. Samples were obtained from the ongoing ImmuneRACE study (first 160 participants) and from about 1,300 subjects provided by 6 global collaborators. Nearly every sample came with metadata listing a de-identified subject ID, COVID-19 status, age in years and sex. HLA class I and class II types, where available, came from metadata supplied by the sample provider rather than from assay-based typing.

On this clone itself: Its antigen is currently not known. Base quality data are lacking; no much larger clone is found one base away.

In the prospective study, participants were about 18 to 90 years old, resided in about two dozen geographic areas of the United States, and were enrolled through a virtual design. In the prospective study, participants were assigned to cohorts based on the clinical history participants reported in a screening survey and a study questionnaire. A participant counted as exposed if, within 2 weeks of entering the study, that participant had been in contact with someone who had a PCR-confirmed or clinician-diagnosed COVID-19 case. In the prospective study, whole blood, serum and a nasopharyngeal or oropharyngeal swab were collected from each participant by mobile phlebotomists. Over a roughly two-month period, participants in the prospective study had the option of providing additional blood draws and questionnaires. Blood samples from the prospective study were shipped frozen or at room temperature prior to DNA extraction.

What the research found in general, with its limitations: The amount of clinical and demographic metadata varied by source and participant and was provided uncurated.

TCRbeta CDR3 regions were amplified from genomic DNA by means of the immunoSEQ Assay, a bias-controlled multiplex PCR. Turning to the authors' computational methods: The number of nucleated cells in each sample was estimated from the amplification of reference gene primers within the assay. To quantify the absolute abundance of each unique TCRbeta CDR3 rearrangement, sequence reads were collapsed and filtered. For each sample, productive Simpson clonality was calculated as the square root of Simpson's diversity index across productive rearrangements. TCRdb carries this immuneACCESS record with in-frame sequences only. Its versions omit some clonotypes, under half of them owing to an unresolved V gene in the studies checked, with the rest unexplained. Clone size and V and J calls were adopted from that table, with D and trimming inferred from the DNA. The sample table shows 250,000 to 300,000 clones, and roughly 80% are seen once. The ten largest make up approximately 5% of the sample.

The CDR3 measures 15 amino acids from cysteine to phenylalanine. CDR3 DNA only is kept here, 45 bases in frame from base 1. For this chain, trimming is 5 bases at the V end and 2 bases at the J end, and the number of junction bases without a gene match is 8. Sequences MNHEY (CDR1) and SVGAGI (CDR2) are obtained from the germline V gene. This sequence uses TRBV6-5 and TRBJ2-7; TRBD2 aligns with 8 central bases. The sample taken for sequencing was PBMCs or T cells enriched from blood (not recorded which). This receptor was obtained from a man aged 35 to 55 who had been exposed to COVID-19. The CDR3 here reads CASSPGLAPAYEQYF. The DNA reads as follows: TGTGCCAGCAGTCCCGGACTAGCCCCCGCCTACGAGCAGTACTTC.